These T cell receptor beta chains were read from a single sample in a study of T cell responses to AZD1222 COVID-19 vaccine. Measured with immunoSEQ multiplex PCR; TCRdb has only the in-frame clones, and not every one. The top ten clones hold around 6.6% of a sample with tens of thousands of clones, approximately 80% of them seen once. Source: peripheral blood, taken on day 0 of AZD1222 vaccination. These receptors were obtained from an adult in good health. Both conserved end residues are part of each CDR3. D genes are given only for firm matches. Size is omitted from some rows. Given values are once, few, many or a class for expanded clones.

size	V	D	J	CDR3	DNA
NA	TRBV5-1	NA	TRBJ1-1	CASSLLAADTEAFF	TGCGCCAGCAGCTTGCTGGCCGCGGACACTGAAGCTTTCTTT
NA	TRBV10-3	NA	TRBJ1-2	CAISESGRDDGYTF	TGTGCCATCAGTGAGTCAGGGAGAGATGATGGCTACACCTTC
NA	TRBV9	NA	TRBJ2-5	CASSPRGGLQETQYF	TGTGCCAGCAGCCCACGAGGGGGACTACAAGAGACCCAGTACTTC
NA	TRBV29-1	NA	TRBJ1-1	CSVEGGQGNTEAFF	TGCAGCGTCGAGGGGGGGCAAGGTAACACTGAAGCTTTCTTT
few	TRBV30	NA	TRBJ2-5	CAWKWGRGKETQYF	TGTGCCTGGAAGTGGGGGAGGGGGAAAGAGACCCAGTACTTC
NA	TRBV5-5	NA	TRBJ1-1	CASSLGVSTEAFF	TGTGCCAGCAGCTTGGGAGTTTCCACTGAAGCTTTCTTT
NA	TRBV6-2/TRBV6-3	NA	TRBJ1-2	CASSRDLDGYTF	TGTGCCAGCAGCAGGGACCTAGATGGCTACACCTTC
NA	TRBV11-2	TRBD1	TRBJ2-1	CASSLAVGRGIYNEQFF	TGTGCCAGCAGCTTAGCGGTGGGCAGGGGGATCTACAATGAGCAGTTCTTC
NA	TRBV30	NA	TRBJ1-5	CAWSPQLGNQPQHF	TGTGCCTGGAGTCCTCAGTTGGGCAATCAGCCCCAGCATTTT
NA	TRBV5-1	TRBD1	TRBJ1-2	CASSWGQGAAYGYTF	TGCGCCAGCAGCTGGGGACAGGGGGCAGCCTATGGCTACACCTTC
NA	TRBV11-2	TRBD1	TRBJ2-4	CASTLRTGGTKNIQYF	TGTGCCAGCACCCTGAGGACAGGGGGAACCAAAAACATTCAGTACTTC
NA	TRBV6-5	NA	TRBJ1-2	CASRTDNYGYTF	TGTGCCAGCAGGACAGATAACTATGGCTACACCTTC
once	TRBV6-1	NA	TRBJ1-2	CASSEASQILSNYGYTF	TGTGCCAGCAGTGAAGCTAGTCAGATTCTTTCTAACTATGGCTACACCTTC
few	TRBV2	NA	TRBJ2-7	CASSHGTYEQYF	TGTGCCAGCTCTCACGGGACCTACGAGCAGTACTTC
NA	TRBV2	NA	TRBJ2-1	CASSLGYNEQFF	TGTGCCTCCAGTCTGGGGTACAATGAGCAGTTCTTC
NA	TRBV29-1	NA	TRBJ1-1	CSGTQGLNTEAFF	TGCAGCGGTACACAGGGCTTGAACACTGAAGCTTTCTTT
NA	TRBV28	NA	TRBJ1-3	CASSPSNTIYF	TGTGCCAGCAGTCCTTCTAACACCATATATTTT
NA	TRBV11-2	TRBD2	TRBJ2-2	CASSPGTSDTGELFF	TGTGCCAGCAGCCCCGGGACTAGTGACACCGGGGAGCTGTTTTTT
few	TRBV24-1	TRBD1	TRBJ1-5	CATSDYRGQPQHF	TGTGCCACCAGTGACTACAGGGGCCAGCCCCAGCATTTT
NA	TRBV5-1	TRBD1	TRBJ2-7	CASSPGDRAHEQYF	TGCGCCAGCAGCCCGGGGGACAGGGCCCACGAGCAGTACTTC
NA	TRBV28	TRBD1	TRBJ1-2	CASSLLLFRGRNFYGYTF	TGTGCCAGCAGTTTATTACTTTTTAGGGGGCGGAATTTCTATGGCTACACCTTC
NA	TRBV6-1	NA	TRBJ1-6	CASSEWPSPLHF	TGTGCCAGCAGTGAATGGCCTTCACCCCTCCACTTT
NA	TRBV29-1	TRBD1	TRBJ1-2	CSVIRDRNYGYTF	TGCAGCGTCATCCGGGACAGGAACTATGGCTACACCTTC
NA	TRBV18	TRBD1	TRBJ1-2	CASSPSGGSNYGYTF	TGTGCCAGCTCACCCTCAGGGGGCTCCAACTATGGCTACACCTTC
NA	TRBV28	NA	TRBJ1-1	CASSLYNTEAFF	TGTGCCAGCAGTTTATATAACACTGAAGCTTTCTTT
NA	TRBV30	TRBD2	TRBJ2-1	CAWTLGTSGTRYNEQFF	TGTGCCTGGACCCTAGGGACTAGCGGGACGCGATACAATGAGCAGTTCTTC
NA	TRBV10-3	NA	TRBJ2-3	CAISRGGFGDTQYF	TGTGCCATCAGTCGAGGGGGTTTCGGAGATACGCAGTATTTT
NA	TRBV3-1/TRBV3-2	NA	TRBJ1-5	CASSPSGQNSNQPQHF	TGTGCCAGCAGCCCATCAGGGCAGAATAGCAATCAGCCCCAGCATTTT
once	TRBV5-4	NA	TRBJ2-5	CASSLRGGETQYF	TGTGCCAGCAGCCTCAGGGGTGGGGAGACCCAGTACTTC
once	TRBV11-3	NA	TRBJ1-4	CASSPGGKLFF	TGTGCCAGCAGCCCCGGGGGAAAACTGTTTTTT
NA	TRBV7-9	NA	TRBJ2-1	CASSLERSEQFF	TGTGCCAGCAGCTTAGAGAGGTCTGAGCAGTTCTTC
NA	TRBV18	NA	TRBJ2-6	CASSPDGDGAANVLTF	TGTGCCAGCTCACCGGACGGGGACGGTGCGGCCAACGTCCTGACTTTC
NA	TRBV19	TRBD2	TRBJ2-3	CASSLGTSGGSGDTQYF	TGTGCCAGTAGTCTCGGGACTAGCGGGGGATCTGGGGATACGCAGTATTTT
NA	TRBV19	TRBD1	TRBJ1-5	CASSLLTGGGGNQPQHF	TGTGCCAGTAGTCTTCTGACAGGGGGCGGGGGCAATCAGCCCCAGCATTTT
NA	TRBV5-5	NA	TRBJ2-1	CASSISSSDNEQFF	TGTGCCAGCAGCATTTCCTCTAGCGACAATGAGCAGTTCTTC
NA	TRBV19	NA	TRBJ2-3	CASSIGSTTDTQYF	TGTGCCAGTAGTATAGGATCGACAACAGATACGCAGTATTTT
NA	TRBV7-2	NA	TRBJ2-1	CASSAGLIGNEQFF	TGTGCCAGCAGCGCCGGACTAATTGGAAATGAGCAGTTCTTC
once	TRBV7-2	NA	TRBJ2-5	CASSLESGVETQYF	TGTGCCAGCAGCTTAGAGTCAGGGGTCGAGACCCAGTACTTC
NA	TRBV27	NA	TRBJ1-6	CAGTPGTDPSYNSPLHF	TGTGCCGGAACTCCCGGTACAGACCCTTCCTATAATTCACCCCTCCACTTT
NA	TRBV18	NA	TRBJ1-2	CASSSTGVHGYTF	TGTGCCAGCTCATCGACGGGTGTTCATGGCTACACCTTC
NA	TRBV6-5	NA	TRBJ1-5	CASSPDINQPQHF	TGTGCCAGCAGCCCGGACATAAATCAGCCCCAGCATTTT
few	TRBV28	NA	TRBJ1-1	CASSPLGTMNTEAFF	TGTGCCAGCAGTCCCCTAGGGACCATGAACACTGAAGCTTTCTTT
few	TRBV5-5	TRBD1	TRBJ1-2	CASNKLFRDRVINYGYTF	TGTGCCAGCAACAAACTCTTCCGGGACAGGGTTATTAACTATGGCTACACCTTC
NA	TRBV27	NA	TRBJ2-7	CASSSFYGQYF	TGTGCCAGCAGTTCCTTCTATGGGCAGTACTTC
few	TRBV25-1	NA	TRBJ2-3	CASSGRQGDTQYF	TGTGCCAGCAGTGGCCGGCAGGGAGATACGCAGTATTTT
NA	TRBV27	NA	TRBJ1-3	CASRRTSSGNTIYF	TGTGCCAGCCGACGGACGAGCTCTGGAAACACCATATATTTT
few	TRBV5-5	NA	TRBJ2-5	CASSLRPAGAAEETQYF	TGTGCCAGCAGCTTGCGACCGGCGGGGGCTGCGGAAGAGACCCAGTACTTC
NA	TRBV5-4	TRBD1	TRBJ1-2	CASSAPGQVFYGYTF	TGTGCCAGCAGCGCGCCGGGACAGGTGTTCTATGGCTACACCTTC
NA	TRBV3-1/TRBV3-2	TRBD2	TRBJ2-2	CASSQDRSGRLNTGELFF	TGTGCCAGCAGCCAAGATCGGTCCGGGAGGCTAAACACCGGGGAGCTGTTTTTT
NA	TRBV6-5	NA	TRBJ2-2	CASSYLGTGELFF	TGTGCCAGCAGTTACTTGGGAACCGGGGAGCTGTTTTTT
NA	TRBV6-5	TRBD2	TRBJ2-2	CASVTGGPTGELFF	TGTGCCAGCGTCACGGGGGGGCCCACCGGGGAGCTGTTTTTT
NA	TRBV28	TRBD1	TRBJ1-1	CASSSYRGVVAEAFF	TGTGCCAGCAGTTCGTACAGGGGAGTAGTCGCTGAAGCTTTCTTT